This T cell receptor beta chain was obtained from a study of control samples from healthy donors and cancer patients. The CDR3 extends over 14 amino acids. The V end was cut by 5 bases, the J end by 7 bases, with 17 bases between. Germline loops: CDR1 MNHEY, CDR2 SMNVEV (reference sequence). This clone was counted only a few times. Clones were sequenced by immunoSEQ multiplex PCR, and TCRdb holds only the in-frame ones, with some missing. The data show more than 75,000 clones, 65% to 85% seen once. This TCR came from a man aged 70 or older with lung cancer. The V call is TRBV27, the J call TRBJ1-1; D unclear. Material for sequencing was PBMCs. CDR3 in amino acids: CASSPFRVTGEAFF. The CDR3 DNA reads TGTGCCAGCAGTCCATTTCGGGTTACCGGTGAAGCTTTCTTT.